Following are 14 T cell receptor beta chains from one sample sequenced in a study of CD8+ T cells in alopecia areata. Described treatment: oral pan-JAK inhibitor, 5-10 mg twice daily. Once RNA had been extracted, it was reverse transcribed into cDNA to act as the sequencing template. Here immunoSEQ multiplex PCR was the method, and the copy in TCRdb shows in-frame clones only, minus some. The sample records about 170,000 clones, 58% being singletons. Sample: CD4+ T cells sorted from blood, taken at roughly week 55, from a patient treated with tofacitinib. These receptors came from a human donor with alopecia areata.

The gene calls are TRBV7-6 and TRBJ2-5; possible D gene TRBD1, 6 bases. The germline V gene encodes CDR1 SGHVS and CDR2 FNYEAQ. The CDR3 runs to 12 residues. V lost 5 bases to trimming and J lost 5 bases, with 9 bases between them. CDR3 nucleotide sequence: TGTGCCAGCAGCCCGCAGGGGGAGACCCAGTACTTC. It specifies CASSPQGETQYF. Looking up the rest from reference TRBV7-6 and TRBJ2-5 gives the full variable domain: GAGVSQSPRYKVTKRGQDVALRCDPISGHVSLYWYRQALGQGPEFLTYFNYEAQQDKSGLPNDRFSAERPEGSISTLTIQRTEQRDSAMYRCASSPQGETQYFGPGTRLLVL.

In nucleotides, the CDR3 is TGTGCCAGTAGTATGGGATCAGGGGAGGCCTATGGCTACACCTTC. Amino acids: CASSMGSGEAYGYTF. The chain uses TRBV19 and TRBJ1-2; D is possibly TRBD1 (6 bases). The V gene lost 3 bases and the J gene lost 4 bases, with 15 bases spanning the gap. The germline CDR1 and CDR2 sequences are LNHDA and SQIVND (reference sequence). This CDR3 contains 15 residues.

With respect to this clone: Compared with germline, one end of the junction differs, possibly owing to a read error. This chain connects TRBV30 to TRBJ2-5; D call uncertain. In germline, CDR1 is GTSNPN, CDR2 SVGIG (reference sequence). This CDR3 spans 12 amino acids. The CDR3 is CAWGVTQETQYF. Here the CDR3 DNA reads TGTGCCTGGGGTGTCACCCAAGAGACCCAGTACTTC.

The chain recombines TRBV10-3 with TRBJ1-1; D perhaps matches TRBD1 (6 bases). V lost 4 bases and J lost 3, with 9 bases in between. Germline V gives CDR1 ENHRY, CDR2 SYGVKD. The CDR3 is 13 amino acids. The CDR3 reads CAISAGADTEAFF. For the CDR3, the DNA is TGTGCCATCAGTGCAGGGGCGGACACTGAAGCTTTCTTT.

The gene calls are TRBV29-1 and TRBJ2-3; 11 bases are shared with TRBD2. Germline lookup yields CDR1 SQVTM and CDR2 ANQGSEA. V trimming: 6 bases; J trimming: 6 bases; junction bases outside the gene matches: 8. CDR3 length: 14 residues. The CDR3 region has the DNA TGCAGCGTCGTAGCGGGGGGGCGATCGGATACGCAGTATTTT. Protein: CSVVAGGRSDTQYF.

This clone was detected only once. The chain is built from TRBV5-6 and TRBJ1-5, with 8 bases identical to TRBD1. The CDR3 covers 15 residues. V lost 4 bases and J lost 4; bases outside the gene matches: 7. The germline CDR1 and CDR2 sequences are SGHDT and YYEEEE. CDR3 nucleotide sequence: TGTGCCAGCAGCCGAGGGGGACAGGCAAATCAGCCCCAGCATTTT. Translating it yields CASSRGGQANQPQHF.

This CDR3 reads CASGRGRGEADTQYF. The CDR3 DNA reads TGCGCCAGCGGCCGGGGCCGGGGGGAGGCAGATACGCAGTATTTT. The chain joins TRBV10-2 to TRBJ2-3; 7 nucleotides agree with TRBD2. Germline V gene lookup returns CDR1 WSHSY and CDR2 SAAADI. V lost 8 bases to trimming and J lost 4 bases; unmatched junction nucleotides: 12. This CDR3 region has 15 residues.

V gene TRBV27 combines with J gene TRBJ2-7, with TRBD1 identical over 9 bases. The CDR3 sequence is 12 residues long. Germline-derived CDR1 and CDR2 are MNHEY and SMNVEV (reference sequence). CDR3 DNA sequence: TGTACCCCGGGACAGGGCAGCGACGAGCAGTACTTC. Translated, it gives CTPGQGSDEQYF.

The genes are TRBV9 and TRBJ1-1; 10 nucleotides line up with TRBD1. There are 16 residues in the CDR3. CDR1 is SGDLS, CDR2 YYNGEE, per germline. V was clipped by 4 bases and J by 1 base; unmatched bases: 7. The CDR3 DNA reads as TGTGCCAGCAGCACGGGGACAGGGGTAGGGAACACTGAAGCTTTCTTT. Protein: CASSTGTGVGNTEAFF. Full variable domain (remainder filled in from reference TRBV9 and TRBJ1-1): DSGVTQTPKHLITATGQRVTLRCSPRSGDLSVYWYQQSLDQGLQFLIQYYNGEERAKGNILERFSAQQFPDLHSELNLSSLELGDSALYFCASSTGTGVGNTEAFFGQGTRLTVV.

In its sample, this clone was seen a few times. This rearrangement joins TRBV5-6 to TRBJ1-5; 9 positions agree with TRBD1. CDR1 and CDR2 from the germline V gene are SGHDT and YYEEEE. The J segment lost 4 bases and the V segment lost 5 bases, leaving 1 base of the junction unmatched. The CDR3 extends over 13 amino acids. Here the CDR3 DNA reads TGTGCCAGCAGGGGGACAGGGAATCAGCCCCAGCATTTT. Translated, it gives CASRGTGNQPQHF.

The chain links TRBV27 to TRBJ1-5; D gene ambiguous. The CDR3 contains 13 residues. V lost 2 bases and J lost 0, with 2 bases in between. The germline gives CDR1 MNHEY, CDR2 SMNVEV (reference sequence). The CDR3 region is CASSLGSNQPQHF. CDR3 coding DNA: TGTGCCAGCAGTTTAGGTAGCAATCAGCCCCAGCATTTT.

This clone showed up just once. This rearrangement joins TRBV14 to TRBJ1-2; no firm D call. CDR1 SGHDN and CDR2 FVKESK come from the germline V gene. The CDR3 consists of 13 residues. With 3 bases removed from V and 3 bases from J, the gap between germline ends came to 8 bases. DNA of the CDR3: TGTGCCAGCAGCCACATGCACTACTATGGCTACACCTTC. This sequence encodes CASSHMHYYGYTF.

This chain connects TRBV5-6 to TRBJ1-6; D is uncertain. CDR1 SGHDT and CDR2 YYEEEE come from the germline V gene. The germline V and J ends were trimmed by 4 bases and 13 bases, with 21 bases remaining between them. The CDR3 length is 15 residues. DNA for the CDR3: TGTGCCAGCAGCCCCGCGGGCAGGCCTGCTTCGCCCCTCCACTTT. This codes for CASSPAGRPASPLHF.

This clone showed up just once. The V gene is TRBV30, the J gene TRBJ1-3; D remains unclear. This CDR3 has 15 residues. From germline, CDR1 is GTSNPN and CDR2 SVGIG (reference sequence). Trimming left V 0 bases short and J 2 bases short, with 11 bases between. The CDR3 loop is CAWSVHLVPGNTIYF. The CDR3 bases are TGTGCCTGGAGTGTACATCTGGTTCCTGGAAACACCATATATTTT. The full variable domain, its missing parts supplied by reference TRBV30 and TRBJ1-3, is SQTIHQWPATLVQPVGSPLSLECTVEGTSNPNLYWYRQAAGRGLQLLFYSVGIGQISSEVPQNLSASRPQDRQFILSSKKLLLSDSGFYLCAWSVHLVPGNTIYFGEGSWLTVV.